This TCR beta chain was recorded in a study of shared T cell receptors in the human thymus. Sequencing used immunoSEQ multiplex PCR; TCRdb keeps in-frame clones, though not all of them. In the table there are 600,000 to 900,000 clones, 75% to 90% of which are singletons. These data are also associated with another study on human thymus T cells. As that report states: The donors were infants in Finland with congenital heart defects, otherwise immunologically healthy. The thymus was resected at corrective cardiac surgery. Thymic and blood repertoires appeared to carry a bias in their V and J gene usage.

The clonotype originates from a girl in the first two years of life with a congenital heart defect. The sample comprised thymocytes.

The CDR3 region has the DNA TGTGCCAGCAGCTTTTGGGGACCGCCGGATCGACAGGGATTGGACGGTAAGGTCGTCGAGCAGTACTTC. This sequence encodes CASSFWGPPDRQGLDGKVVEQYF. The chain combines TRBV28 with TRBJ2-7, with 7 positions matching TRBD1. CDR3 length: 23 amino acids. Trimming took 6 bases from V and 6 from J; bases not matched to a gene: 38. CDR1 is MDHEN and CDR2 is SYDVKM in the germline V gene.